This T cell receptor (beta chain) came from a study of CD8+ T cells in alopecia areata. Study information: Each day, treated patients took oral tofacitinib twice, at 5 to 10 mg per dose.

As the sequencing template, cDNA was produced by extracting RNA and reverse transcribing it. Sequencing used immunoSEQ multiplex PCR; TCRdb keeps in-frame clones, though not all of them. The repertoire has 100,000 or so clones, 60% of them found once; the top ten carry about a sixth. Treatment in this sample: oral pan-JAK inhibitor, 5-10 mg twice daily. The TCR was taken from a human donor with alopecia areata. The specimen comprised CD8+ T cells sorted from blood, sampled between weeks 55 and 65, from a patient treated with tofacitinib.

The CDR3 spells CSAKGQGDYGYTF. The CDR3 DNA reads as TGCAGCGCAAAGGGACAGGGGGACTATGGCTACACCTTC. This sequence joins TRBV29-1 and TRBJ1-2, with 11 bases that match TRBD1. Germline V lookup: CDR1 SQVTM, CDR2 ANQGSEA. J gave up 3 bases and V 7 bases, and 4 bases lay outside the gene matches. The CDR3 totals 13 residues.